A single T cell receptor (beta chain) is shown here with its context. Antigen specificity is unknown. This entry belongs to a study of T cell responses to AZD1222 COVID-19 vaccine. Overall study findings and caveats: The CD4 TCRs associated with vaccination extended across spike and predominated at 160-218 and 743-854.

The junction had 4 bases not matched to a gene; V was cut back by 5 bases and J by 3 bases. The CDR3 extends over 14 amino acids. Per the germline V gene, CDR1 is MGHDK and CDR2 is SYGVNS. Clones were sequenced by immunoSEQ multiplex PCR, and TCRdb holds only the in-frame ones, with some missing. The top ten clones hold under 2% of a sample with 140,000 to 150,000 clones, about 92% of them seen once. The chain combines TRBV25-1 with TRBJ1-5; 7 nucleotides match TRBD1. The sample in question was peripheral blood, obtained 28 days after the second AZD1222 dose. This receptor was taken from an adult who received the AZD1222 COVID-19 vaccine. CDR3 sequence reads: CASSHRGTNQPQHF. CDR3 coding DNA: TGTGCCAGCAGTCACAGGGGTACCAATCAGCCCCAGCATTTT.